These 2 T cell receptor beta chains share one sample of origin, sequenced in a study of control samples from healthy donors and cancer patients. The table came from immunoSEQ multiplex PCR; TCRdb's copy has only in-frame clones and leaves some out. The sample lists about 190,000 clones, around 93% occurring once. The sample taken for sequencing was blood. The receptor source for this set is a man younger than 40 in good health.

This rearrangement joins TRBV10-2 to TRBJ2-7; D unclear. Trimming took off 0 bases at V and 3 bases at J, with 9 bases between the two ends. Looked up from germline, CDR1 is WSHSY and CDR2 is SAAADI. The CDR3 is made up of 14 amino acids. CDR3 bases: TGCGCCAGCAGTGAGTCTTCACTTGACTACGAGCAGTACTTC. Amino acid sequence: CASSESSLDYEQYF.

The V and J genes are TRBV11-3 and TRBJ2-3; TRBD2 aligns across 7 bases. CDR1 is SGHNT and CDR2 is YENEEA in the germline V gene. This CDR3 has 15 amino acids. The trim removed 1 base at V and 1 base at J, leaving 2 bases unmatched. CDR3 residues: CASSLVAGGTDTQYF. The DNA of the CDR3 is TGTGCCAGCAGCTTAGTTGCGGGGGGCACAGATACGCAGTATTTT.